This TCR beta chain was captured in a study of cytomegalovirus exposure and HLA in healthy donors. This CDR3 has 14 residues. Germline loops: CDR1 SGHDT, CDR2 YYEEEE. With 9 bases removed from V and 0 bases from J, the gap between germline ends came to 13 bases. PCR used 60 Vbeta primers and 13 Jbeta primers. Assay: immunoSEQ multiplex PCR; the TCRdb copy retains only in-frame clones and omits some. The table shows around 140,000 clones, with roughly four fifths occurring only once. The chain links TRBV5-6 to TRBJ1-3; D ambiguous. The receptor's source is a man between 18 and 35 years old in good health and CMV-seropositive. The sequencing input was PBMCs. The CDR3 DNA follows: TGTGCCACCTCCCAGGAATACTCTGGAAACACCATATATTTT. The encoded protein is CATSQEYSGNTIYF. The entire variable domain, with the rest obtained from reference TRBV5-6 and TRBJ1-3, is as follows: DAGVTQSPTHLIKTRGQQVTLRCSPKSGHDTVSWYQQALGQGPQFIFQYYEEEERQRGNFPDRFSGHQFPNYSSELNVNALLLGDSALYLCATSQEYSGNTIYFGEGSWLTVV.